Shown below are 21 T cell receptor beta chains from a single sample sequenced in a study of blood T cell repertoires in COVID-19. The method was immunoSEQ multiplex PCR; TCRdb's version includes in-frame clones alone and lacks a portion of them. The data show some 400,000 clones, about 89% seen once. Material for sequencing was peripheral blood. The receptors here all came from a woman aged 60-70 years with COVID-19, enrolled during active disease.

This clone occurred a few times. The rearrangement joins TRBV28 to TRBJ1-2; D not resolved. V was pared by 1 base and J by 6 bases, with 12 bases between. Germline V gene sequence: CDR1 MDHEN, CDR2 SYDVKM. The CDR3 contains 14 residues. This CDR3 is CASSLLLGRDGYTF. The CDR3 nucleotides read TGTGCCAGCAGTTTATTATTGGGGAGGGATGGCTACACCTTC.

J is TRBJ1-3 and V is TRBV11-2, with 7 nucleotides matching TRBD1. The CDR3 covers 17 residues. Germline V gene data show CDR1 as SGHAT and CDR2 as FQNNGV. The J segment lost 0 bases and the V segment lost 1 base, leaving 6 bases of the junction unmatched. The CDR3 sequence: CASSLGLRGNSGNTIYF. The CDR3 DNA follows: TGTGCCAGCAGCTTAGGACTCAGGGGGAACTCTGGAAACACCATATATTTT. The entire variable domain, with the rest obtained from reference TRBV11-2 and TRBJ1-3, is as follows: EAGVAQSPRYKIIEKRQSVAFWCNPISGHATLYWYQQILGQGPKLLIQFQNNGVVDDSQLPKDRFSAERLKGVDSTLKIQPAKLEDSAVYLCASSLGLRGNSGNTIYFGEGSWLTVV.

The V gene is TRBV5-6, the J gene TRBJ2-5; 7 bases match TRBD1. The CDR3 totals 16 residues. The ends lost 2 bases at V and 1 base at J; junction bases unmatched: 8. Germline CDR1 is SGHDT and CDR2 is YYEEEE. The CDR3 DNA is TGTGCCAGCAGCTTCAGGTCCGGGACAGCCCAAGAGACCCAGTACTTC. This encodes CASSFRSGTAQETQYF.

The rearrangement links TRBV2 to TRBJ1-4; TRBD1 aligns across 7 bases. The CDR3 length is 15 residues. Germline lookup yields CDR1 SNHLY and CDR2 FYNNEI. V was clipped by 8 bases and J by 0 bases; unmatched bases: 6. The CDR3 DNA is TGTGCCAGCTCGGGACAGCTTGCAACTAATGAAAAACTGTTTTTT. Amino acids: CASSGQLATNEKLFF.

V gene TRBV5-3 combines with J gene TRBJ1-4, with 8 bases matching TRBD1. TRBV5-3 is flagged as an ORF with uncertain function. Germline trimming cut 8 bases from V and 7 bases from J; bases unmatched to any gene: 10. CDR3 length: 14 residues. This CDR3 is CARHQGAAGEKLFF. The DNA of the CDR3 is TGTGCCAGGCACCAGGGGGCGGCAGGTGAAAAACTGTTTTTT.

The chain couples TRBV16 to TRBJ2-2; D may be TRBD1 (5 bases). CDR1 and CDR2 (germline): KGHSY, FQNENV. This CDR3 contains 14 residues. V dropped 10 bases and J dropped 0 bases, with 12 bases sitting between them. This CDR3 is CATADSSNTGELFF. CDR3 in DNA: TGTGCCACAGCCGACAGCTCGAACACCGGGGAGCTGTTTTTT.

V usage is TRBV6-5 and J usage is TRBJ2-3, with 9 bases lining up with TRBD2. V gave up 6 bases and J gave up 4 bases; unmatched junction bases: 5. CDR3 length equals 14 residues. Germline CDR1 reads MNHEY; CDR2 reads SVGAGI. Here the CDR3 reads CASSRGTSSDTQYF. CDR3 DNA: TGTGCCAGCAGCCGAGGGACTAGCTCAGATACGCAGTATTTT.

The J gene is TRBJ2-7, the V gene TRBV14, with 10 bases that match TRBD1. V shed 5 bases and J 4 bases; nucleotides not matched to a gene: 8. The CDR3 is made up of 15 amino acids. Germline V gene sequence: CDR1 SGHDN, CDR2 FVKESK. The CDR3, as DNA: TGTGCCAGCAGCTTCCCCGGGACAGGGGTTTACGAGCAGTACTTC. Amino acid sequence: CASSFPGTGVYEQYF.

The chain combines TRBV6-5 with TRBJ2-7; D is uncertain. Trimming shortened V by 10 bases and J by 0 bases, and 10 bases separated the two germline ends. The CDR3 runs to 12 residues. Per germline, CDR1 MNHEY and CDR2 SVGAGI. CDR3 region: CATAGSSYEQYF. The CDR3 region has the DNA TGTGCCACAGCAGGTAGCTCCTACGAGCAGTACTTC.

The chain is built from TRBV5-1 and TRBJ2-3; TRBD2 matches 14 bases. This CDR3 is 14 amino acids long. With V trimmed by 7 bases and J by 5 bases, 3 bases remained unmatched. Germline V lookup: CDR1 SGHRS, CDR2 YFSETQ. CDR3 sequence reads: CASSGLAGVDTQYF. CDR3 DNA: TGCGCCAGCTCGGGACTAGCGGGGGTAGATACGCAGTATTTT.

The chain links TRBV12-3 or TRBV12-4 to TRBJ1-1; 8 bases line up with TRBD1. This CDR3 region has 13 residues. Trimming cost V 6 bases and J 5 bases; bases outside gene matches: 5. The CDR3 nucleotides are TGTGCCAGCAGCAGGGGGCTGGAGACTGAAGCTTTCTTT. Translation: CASSRGLETEAFF.

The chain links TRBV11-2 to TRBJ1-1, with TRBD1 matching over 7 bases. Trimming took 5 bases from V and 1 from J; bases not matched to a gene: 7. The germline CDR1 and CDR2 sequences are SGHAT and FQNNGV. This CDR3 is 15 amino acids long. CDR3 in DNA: TGTGCCAGCAGCCAACAGACAGGGACGAACACTGAAGCTTTCTTT. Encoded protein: CASSQQTGTNTEAFF.

The CDR3 region is CASSPPGRTSGGTDTQYF. The CDR3 coding sequence is TGTGCCAGCTCACCGCCGGGGAGGACTAGCGGGGGGACAGATACGCAGTATTTT. The chain recombines TRBV18 with TRBJ2-3, with 14 bases matching TRBD2. The CDR3 totals 18 residues. Trimming cost V 3 bases and J 3 bases; bases outside gene matches: 8. CDR1 and CDR2 (germline): KGHSH, LQKENI.

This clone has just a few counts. This CDR3 reads CASSLLEPGAEAFF. DNA for the CDR3: TGTGCCAGCAGCCTCCTCGAGCCGGGAGCTGAAGCTTTCTTT. V and J are TRBV6-5 and TRBJ1-1, with D hard to call. Trimming cost V 6 bases and J 6 bases, with 17 bases left between them. Germline V gene sequence: CDR1 MNHEY, CDR2 SVGAGI. The CDR3 runs 14 residues.

CDR3 region: CATSDSRTGNTGELFF. DNA for the CDR3: TGTGCCACCAGTGATTCTAGGACAGGCAACACCGGGGAGCTGTTTTTT. This chain joins TRBV24-1 and TRBJ2-2, with TRBD1 matching over 7 bases. This CDR3 has 16 amino acids. V trimming: 2 bases; J trimming: 2 bases; junction bases outside the gene matches: 4. Germline V gene lookup returns CDR1 KGHDR and CDR2 SFDVKD.

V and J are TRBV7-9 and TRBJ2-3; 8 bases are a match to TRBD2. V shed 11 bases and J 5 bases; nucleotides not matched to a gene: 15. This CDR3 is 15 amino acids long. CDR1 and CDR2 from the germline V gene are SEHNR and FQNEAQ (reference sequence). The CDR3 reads CALGRGSGVQDTQYF. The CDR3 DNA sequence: TGTGCCCTCGGGCGGGGTAGCGGGGTCCAAGATACGCAGTATTTT.

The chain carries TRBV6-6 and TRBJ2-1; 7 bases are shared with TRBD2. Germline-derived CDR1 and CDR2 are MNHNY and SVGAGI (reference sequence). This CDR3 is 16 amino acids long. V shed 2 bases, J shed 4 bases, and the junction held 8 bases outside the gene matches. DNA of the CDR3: TGTGCCAGCAGTTACATTTCGCGGGGGTATTACAATGAGCAGTTCTTC. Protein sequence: CASSYISRGYYNEQFF.

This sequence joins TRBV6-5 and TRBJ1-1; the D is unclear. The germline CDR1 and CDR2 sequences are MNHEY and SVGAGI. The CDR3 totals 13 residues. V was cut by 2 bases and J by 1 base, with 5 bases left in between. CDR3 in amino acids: CASSYGQNTEAFF. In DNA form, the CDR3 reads TGTGCCAGCAGTTACGGCCAGAACACTGAAGCTTTCTTT.

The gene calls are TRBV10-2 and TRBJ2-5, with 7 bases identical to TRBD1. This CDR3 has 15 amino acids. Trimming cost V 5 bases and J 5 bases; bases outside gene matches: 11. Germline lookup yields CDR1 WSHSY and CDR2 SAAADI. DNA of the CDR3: TGCGCCAGCAGTCGGACAGGAGATGTGCAGGAGACCCAGTACTTC. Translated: CASSRTGDVQETQYF.

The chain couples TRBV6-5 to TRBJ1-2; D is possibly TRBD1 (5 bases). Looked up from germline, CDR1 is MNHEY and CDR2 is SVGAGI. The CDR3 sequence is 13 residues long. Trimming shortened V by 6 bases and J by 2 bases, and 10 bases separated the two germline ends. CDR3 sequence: CASRKTVNYGYTF. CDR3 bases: TGTGCCAGCAGAAAGACAGTCAACTATGGCTACACCTTC.

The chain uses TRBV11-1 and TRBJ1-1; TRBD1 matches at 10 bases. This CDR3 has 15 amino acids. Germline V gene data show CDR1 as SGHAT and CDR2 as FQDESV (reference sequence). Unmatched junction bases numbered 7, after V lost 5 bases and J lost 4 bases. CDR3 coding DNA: TGTGCCAGCAGCCCATGGGGGACAGGGGTCACTGAAGCTTTCTTT. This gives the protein CASSPWGTGVTEAFF.